This T cell receptor beta chain was sequenced during a study of T cell changes during pregnancy in multiple sclerosis. The V gene's germline CDR1 is SGHTA and CDR2 FQGNSA. The CDR3 spans 15 residues. V was clipped by 7 bases and J by 3 bases; unmatched bases: 4. Generated by immunoSEQ multiplex PCR, the TCRdb table keeps only in-frame clones and is missing some. Of fewer than 90,000 clones in the sample, roughly 93% were seen once. The rearrangement joins TRBV7-2 to TRBJ2-2; 11 bases fit TRBD1. This TCR was sampled from a female donor with multiple sclerosis, enrolled in a pregnancy study. The sample consisted of peripheral blood, taken in the first trimester of pregnancy. The CDR3 coding sequence is TGTGCCAGCACCAGGACAGGGGGCGACACCGGGGAGCTGTTTTTT. Translated, it gives CASTRTGGDTGELFF.